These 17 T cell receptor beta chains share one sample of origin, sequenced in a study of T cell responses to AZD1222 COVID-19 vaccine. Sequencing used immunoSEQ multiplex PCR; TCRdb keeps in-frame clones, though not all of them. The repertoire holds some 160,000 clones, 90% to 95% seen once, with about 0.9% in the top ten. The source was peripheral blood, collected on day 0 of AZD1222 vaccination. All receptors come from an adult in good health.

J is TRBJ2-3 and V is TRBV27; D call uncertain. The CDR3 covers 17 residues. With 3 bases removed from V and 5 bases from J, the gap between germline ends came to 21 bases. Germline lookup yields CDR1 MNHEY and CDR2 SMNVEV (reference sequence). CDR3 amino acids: CASSLGRLSSPQDTQYF. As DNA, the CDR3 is TGTGCCAGCAGTTTGGGCCGCTTGTCCTCACCACAAGATACGCAGTATTTT.

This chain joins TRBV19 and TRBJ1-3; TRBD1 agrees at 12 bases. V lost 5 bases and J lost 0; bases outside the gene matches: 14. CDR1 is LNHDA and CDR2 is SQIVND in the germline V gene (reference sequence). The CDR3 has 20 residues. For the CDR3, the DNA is TGTGCCAGTAGTCGACTCCGGGACAGGGGGCTACACTACTCTGGAAACACCATATATTTT. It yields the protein CASSRLRDRGLHYSGNTIYF. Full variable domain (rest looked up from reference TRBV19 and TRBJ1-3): DGGITQSPKYLFRKEGQNVTLSCEQNLNHDAMYWYRQDPGQGLRLIYYSQIVNDFQKGDIAEGYSVSREKKESFPLTVTSAQKNPTAFYLCASSRLRDRGLHYSGNTIYFGEGSWLTVV.

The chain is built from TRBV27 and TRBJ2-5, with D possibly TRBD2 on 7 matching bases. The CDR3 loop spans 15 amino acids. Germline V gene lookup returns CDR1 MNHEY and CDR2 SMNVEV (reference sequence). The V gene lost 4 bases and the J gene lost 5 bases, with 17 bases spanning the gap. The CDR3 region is CASSYGGGPRETQYF. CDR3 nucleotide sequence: TGTGCCAGCAGTTATGGGGGGGGGCCCCGGGAGACCCAGTACTTC.

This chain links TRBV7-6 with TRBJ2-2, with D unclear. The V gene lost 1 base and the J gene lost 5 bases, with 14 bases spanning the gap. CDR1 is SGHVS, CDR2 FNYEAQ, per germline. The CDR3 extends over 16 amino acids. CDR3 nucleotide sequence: TGTGCCAGCAGCTTAGAGGTTCAGAGCCTTACCGGGGAGCTGTTTTTT. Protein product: CASSLEVQSLTGELFF.

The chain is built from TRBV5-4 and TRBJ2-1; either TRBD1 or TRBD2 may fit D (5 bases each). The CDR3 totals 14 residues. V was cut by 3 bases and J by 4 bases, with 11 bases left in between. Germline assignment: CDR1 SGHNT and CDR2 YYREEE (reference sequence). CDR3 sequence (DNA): TGTGCCAGCAGCTCCGGGACGATTTACAATGAGCAGTTCTTC. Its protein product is CASSSGTIYNEQFF.

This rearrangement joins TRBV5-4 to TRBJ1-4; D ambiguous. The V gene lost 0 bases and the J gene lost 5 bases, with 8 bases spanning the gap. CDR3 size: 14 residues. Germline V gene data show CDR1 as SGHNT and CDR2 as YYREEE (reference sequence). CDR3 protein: CASSLAPDNEKLFF. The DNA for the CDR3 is TGTGCCAGCAGCTTGGCGCCAGACAATGAAAAACTGTTTTTT.

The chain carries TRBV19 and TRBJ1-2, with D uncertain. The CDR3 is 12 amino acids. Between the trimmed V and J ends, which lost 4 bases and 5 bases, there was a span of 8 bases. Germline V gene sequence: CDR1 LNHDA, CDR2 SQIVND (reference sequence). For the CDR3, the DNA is TGTGCCAGTAGTAATATCGGGTATGGCTACACCTTC. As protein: CASSNIGYGYTF.

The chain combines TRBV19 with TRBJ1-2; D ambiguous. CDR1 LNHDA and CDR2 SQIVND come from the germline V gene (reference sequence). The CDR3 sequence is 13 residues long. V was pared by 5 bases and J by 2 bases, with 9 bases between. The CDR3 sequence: CASSFLMNYGYTF. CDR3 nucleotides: TGTGCCAGTAGTTTCCTGATGAACTATGGCTACACCTTC.

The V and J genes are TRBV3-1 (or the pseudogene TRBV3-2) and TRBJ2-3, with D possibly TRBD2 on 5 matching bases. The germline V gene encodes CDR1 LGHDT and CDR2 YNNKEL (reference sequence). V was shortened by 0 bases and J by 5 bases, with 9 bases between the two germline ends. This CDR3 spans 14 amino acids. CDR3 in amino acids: CASSQDLTRDTQYF. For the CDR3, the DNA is TGTGCCAGCAGCCAAGATCTTACTAGAGATACGCAGTATTTT.

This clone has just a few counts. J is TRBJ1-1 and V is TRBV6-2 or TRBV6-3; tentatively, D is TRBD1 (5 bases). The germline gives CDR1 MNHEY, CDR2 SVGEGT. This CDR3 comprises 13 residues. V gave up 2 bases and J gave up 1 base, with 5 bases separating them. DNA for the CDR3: TGTGCCAGCAGTTACGGACAGAACACTGAAGCTTTCTTT. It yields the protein CASSYGQNTEAFF.

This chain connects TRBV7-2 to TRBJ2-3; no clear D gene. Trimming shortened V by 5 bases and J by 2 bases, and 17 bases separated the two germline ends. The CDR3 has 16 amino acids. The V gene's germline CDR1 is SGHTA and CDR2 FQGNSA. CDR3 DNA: TGTGCCAGCAGCCTTAGGCGGCAGGCTAACACAGATACGCAGTATTTT. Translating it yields CASSLRRQANTDTQYF.

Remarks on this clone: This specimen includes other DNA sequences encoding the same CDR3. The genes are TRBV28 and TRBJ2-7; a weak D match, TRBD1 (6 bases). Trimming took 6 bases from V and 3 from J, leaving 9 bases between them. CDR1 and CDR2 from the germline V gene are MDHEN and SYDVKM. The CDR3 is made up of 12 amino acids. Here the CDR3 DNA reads TGTGCCAGCAGCTTAGGGGGCTACGAGCAGTACTTC. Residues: CASSLGGYEQYF.

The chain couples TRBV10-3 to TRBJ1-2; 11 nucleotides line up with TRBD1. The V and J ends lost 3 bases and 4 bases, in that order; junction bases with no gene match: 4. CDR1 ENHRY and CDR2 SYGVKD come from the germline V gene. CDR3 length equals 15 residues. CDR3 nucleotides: TGTGCCATCAGTGATGAAGGACAGGGGGCCTATGGCTACACCTTC. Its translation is CAISDEGQGAYGYTF.

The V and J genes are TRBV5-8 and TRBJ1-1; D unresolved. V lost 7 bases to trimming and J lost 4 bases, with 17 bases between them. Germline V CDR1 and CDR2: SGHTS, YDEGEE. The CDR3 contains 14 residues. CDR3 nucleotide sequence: TGTGCCAGCTTAGAGAGCGGGGTGAGCACTGAAGCTTTCTTT. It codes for CASLESGVSTEAFF.

The CDR3 sequence is CAWTQAGLRDLSYTF. DNA for the CDR3: TGTGCCTGGACCCAAGCCGGGCTCCGGGATTTGAGCTACACCTTC. This chain joins TRBV30 and TRBJ1-2; D gene uncertain. CDR1 is GTSNPN and CDR2 is SVGIG in the germline V gene (reference sequence). V was trimmed by 4 bases and J by 9 bases, leaving 24 bases between them. The CDR3 is 15 residues long.

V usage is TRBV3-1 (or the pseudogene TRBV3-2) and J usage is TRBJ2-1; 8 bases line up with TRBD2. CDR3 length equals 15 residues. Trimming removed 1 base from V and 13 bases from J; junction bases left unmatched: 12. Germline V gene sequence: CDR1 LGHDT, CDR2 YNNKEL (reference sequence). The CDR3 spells CASSQVQRGPAHQFF. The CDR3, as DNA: TGTGCCAGCAGCCAAGTACAGCGGGGGCCTGCCCATCAGTTCTTC.

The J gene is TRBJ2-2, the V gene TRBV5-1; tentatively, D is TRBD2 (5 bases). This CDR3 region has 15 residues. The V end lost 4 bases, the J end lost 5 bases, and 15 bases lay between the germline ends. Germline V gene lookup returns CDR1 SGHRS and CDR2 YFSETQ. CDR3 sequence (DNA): TGCGCCAGCAGCCCCCTGGGGAGAGGTACCGGGGAGCTGTTTTTT. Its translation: CASSPLGRGTGELFF.